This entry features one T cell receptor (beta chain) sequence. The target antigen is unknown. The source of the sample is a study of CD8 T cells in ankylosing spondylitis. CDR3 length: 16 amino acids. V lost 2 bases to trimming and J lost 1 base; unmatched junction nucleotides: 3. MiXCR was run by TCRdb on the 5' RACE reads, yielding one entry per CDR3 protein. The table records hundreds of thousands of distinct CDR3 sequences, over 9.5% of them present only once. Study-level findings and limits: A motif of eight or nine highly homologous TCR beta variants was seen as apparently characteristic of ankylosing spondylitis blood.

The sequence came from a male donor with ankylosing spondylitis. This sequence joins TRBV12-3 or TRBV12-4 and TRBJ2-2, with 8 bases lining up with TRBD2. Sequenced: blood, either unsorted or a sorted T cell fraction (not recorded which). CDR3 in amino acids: CASSLFAGGNTGELFF. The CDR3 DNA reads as TGTGCCAGCAGTTTATTTGCGGGAGGGAACACCGGGGAGCTGTTTTTT.